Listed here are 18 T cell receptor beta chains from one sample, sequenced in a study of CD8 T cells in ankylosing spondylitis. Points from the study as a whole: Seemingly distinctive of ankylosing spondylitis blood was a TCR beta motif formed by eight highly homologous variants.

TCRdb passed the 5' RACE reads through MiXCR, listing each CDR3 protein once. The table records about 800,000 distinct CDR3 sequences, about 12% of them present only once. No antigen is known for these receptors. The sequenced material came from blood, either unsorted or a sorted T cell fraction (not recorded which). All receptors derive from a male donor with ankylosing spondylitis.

The CDR3 DNA is TGTGCCAGCAGATTACAGCCAAGCTCTGGAAACACCATATATTTT. It yields the protein CASRLQPSSGNTIYF. This rearrangement joins TRBV2 to TRBJ1-3, with unresolved D. Trimming cost V 6 bases and J 0 bases, with 12 bases left between them. CDR3 length equals 15 residues. Germline V gene lookup returns CDR1 SNHLY and CDR2 FYNNEI.

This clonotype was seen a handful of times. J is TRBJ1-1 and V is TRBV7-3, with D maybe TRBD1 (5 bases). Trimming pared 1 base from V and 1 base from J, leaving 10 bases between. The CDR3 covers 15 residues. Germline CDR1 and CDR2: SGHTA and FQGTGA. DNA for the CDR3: TGTGCCAGCAGCTTAAGGCCAGGGAGGAACACTGAAGCTTTCTTT. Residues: CASSLRPGRNTEAFF. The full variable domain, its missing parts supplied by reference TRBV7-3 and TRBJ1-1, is GAGVSQTPSNKVTEKGKYVELRCDPISGHTALYWYRQSLGQGPEFLIYFQGTGAADDSGLPNDRFFAVRPEGSVSTLKIQRTERGDSAVYLCASSLRPGRNTEAFFGQGTRLTVV.

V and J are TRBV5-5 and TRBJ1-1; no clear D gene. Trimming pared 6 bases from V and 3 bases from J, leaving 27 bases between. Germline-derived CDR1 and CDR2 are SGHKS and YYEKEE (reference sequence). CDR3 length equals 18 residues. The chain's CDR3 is CASTSAVPSWGGDTEAFF. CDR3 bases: TGTGCCAGCACCTCGGCAGTCCCATCTTGGGGTGGTGACACTGAAGCTTTCTTT.

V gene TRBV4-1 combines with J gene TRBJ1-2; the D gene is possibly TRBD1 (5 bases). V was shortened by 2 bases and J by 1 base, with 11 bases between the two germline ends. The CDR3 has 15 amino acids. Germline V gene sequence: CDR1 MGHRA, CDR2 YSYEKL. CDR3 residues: CASSQFVRGNYGYTF. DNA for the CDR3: TGCGCCAGCAGCCAATTCGTTAGGGGTAACTATGGCTACACCTTC.

CDR3 coding DNA: TGCAGTGCTAGAGATCGTCAGCGGGAGTACAATGAGCAGTTCTTC. Amino acid sequence: CSARDRQREYNEQFF. V usage is TRBV20-1 and J usage is TRBJ2-1; 8 nucleotides line up with TRBD2. Trimming cost V 0 bases and J 4 bases; bases outside gene matches: 5. The germline gives CDR1 DFQATT, CDR2 SNEGSKA (reference sequence). The CDR3 covers 15 residues.

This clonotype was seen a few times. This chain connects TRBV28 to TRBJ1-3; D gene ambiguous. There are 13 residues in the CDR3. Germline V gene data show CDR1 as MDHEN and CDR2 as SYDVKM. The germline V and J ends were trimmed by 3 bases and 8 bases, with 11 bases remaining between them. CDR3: CASSFSRPDTIYF. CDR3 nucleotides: TGTGCCAGCAGTTTTTCCCGCCCGGACACCATATATTTT. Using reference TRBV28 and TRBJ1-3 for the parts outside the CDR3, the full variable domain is DVKVTQSSRYLVKRTGEKVFLECVQDMDHENMFWYRQDPGLGLRLIYFSYDVKMKEKGDIPEGYSVSREKKERFSLILESASTNQTSMYLCASSFSRPDTIYFGEGSWLTVV.

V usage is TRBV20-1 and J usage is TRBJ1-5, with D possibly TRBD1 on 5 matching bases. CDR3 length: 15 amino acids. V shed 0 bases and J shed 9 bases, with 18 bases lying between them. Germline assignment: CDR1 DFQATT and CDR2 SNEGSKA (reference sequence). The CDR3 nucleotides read TGCAGTGCTAGAGATTTAGGGACCCATGGACGGCCCCAGCATTTT. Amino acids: CSARDLGTHGRPQHF.

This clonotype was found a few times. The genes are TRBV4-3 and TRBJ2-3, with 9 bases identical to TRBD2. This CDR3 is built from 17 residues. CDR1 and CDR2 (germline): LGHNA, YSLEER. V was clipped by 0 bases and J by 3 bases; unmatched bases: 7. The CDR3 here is CASSQDLGREGTDTQYF. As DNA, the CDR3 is TGCGCCAGCAGCCAAGATCTCGGGCGGGAGGGGACAGATACGCAGTATTTT.

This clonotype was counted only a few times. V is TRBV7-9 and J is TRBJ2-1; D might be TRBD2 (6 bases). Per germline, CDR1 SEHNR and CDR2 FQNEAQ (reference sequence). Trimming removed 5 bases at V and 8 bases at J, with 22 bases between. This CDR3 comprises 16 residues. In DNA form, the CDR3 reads TGTGCCAGCAGCCCGGGAGATAGGGGAAGTAGAGATGAGCAGTTCTTC. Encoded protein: CASSPGDRGSRDEQFF.

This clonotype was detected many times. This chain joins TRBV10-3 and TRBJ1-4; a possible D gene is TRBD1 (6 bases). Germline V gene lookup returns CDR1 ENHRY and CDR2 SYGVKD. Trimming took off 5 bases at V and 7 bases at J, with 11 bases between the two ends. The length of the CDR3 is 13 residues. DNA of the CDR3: TGTGCCATCAGTAGGGGGGCGGGTGAAAAACTGTTTTTT. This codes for CAISRGAGEKLFF.

CDR3 DNA sequence: TGTGCCAGCAGTTTTGGACTCCTTGGAAATGAGCAGTTCTTC. Translated: CASSFGLLGNEQFF. The V and J genes are TRBV12-3 or TRBV12-4 and TRBJ2-1; tentative D call: TRBD2 (5 bases). The V and J ends lost 3 bases and 7 bases respectively, with 13 bases between them. The CDR3 has 14 amino acids.

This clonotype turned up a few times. This CDR3 reads CSARDPTGENTEAFF. The DNA for the CDR3 is TGCAGTGCTAGAGATCCGACAGGGGAGAACACTGAAGCTTTCTTT. This chain connects TRBV20-1 to TRBJ1-1, with 8 bases matching TRBD1. The germline CDR1 and CDR2 sequences are DFQATT and SNEGSKA (reference sequence). The J segment lost 1 base and the V segment lost 0 bases, leaving 4 bases of the junction unmatched. The CDR3 is 15 residues long.

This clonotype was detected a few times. This chain's CDR3 is CASSNPGRDRATSTDTQYF. CDR3 DNA: TGTGCCAGCAGTAACCCGGGGAGGGACCGCGCCACTAGCACAGATACGCAGTATTTT. The chain has TRBV6-4 and TRBJ2-3, with 7 bases lining up with TRBD2. V was clipped by 5 bases and J by 0 bases; unmatched bases: 17. This CDR3 is 19 amino acids long. Germline values: CDR1 MRHNA, CDR2 SNTAGT.

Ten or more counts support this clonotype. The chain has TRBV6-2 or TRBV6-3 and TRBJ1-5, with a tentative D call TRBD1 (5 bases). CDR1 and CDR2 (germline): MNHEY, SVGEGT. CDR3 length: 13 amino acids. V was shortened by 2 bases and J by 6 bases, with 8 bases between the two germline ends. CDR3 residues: CASSYRGFQPQHF. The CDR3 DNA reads TGTGCCAGCAGTTACAGGGGATTTCAGCCCCAGCATTTT.

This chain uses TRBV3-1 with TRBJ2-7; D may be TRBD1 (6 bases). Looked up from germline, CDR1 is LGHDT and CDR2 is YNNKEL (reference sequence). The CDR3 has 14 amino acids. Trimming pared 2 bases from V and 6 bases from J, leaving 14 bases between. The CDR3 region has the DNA TGTGCCAGCAGCCAACCCGGGACATCTCTCGAGCAGTACTTC. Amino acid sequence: CASSQPGTSLEQYF.

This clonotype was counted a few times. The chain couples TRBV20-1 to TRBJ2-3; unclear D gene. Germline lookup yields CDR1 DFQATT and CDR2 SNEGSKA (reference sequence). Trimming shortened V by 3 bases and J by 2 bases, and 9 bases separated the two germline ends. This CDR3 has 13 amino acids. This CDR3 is CSASLETTDTQYF. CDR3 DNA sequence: TGCAGTGCTAGCCTAGAAACCACAGATACGCAGTATTTT.

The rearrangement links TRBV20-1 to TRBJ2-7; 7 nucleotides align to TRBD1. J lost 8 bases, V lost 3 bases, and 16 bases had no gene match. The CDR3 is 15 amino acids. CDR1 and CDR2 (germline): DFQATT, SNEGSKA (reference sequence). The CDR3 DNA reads TGCAGTGCTAGGGACCTCGAGGGACAGCCCCAGAAGCAGTACTTC. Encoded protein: CSARDLEGQPQKQYF.

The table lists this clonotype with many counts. The CDR3 reads CASTRGWVWGNQPQHF. The CDR3 DNA reads as TGTGCCAGCACCAGGGGATGGGTATGGGGCAATCAGCCCCAGCATTTT. The chain recombines TRBV12-3 or TRBV12-4 with TRBJ1-5, with D perhaps TRBD1 (6 bases). The CDR3 is 16 amino acids. V lost 7 bases, J lost 2 bases, and 18 bases lay in between.